These T cell receptor beta chains were read from a single sample in a study of human T cells and chemical hapten exposure. TCRdb re-derived calls from the RACE reads in MiXCR, one entry per CDR3 protein. The sample lists roughly 360,000 distinct CDR3 sequences, 4.8% occurring once. The sample consisted of whole blood, taken in connection with sensitization to the hapten diphenylcyclopropenone (DPC). Source of these receptors: a woman aged 50 to 65 with alopecia areata. Some clones in this sample may be carry-over from other donors' samples. Each CDR3 is given without its conserved first and last residue. D genes are given only for firm matches.

d_gene,j_gene,v_gene,CDR3aa
.,TRBJ2-3,TRBV4-1,ASSQVGGSDTQY
.,TRBJ1-1,TRBV6-5,ASRGRGTEAF
TRBD2,TRBJ2-1,TRBV28,ASSPSGRGYNEQF
.,TRBJ2-3,TRBV7-8,ASSPPHGPMEADTQY
TRBD2,TRBJ2-1,TRBV5-4,ASSPGLGRNEQF
TRBD2,TRBJ2-1,TRBV20-1,SARAFSLADYNEQF
.,TRBJ2-3,TRBV4-1,ASSQTLLVDTQY
.,TRBJ1-2,TRBV2,ASSDGGRVGYT
.,TRBJ2-1,TRBV6-6,ASSYLFGVNEQF
.,TRBJ1-3,TRBV15,ATSRRVAGNTIY
TRBD2,TRBJ2-1,TRBV29-1,SAHPGLAQFVSYNEQF
.,TRBJ1-1,TRBV10-3,AIKIQRDGLEAF
.,TRBJ2-7,TRBV7-9,ASSSPLQGAYEQY
.,TRBJ2-3,TRBV20-1,SARVGITTDTQY
.,TRBJ1-1,TRBV3-1,ASSQVRETEAF
TRBD2,TRBJ2-3,TRBV5-1,ASSLGLAGADTQY
TRBD1,TRBJ1-2,TRBV9,ASSQLGQGIGYS
TRBD1,TRBJ1-1,TRBV5-1,ASSIGTGRGTEAF
.,TRBJ2-5,TRBV5-5,ASSFGQDQETQY
.,TRBJ1-6,TRBV6-5,ASSTDQGLNSPLH
.,TRBJ2-1,TRBV7-9,ASSPVGGRASEQF
.,TRBJ2-1,TRBV20-1,SAPTPARVDEQF
.,TRBJ1-1,TRBV29-1,SVENGAEAF
.,TRBJ2-7,TRBV6-6,ASSYSGDGEQY
.,TRBJ2-3,TRBV5-1,ASSLKGRGDTQY
TRBD1,TRBJ1-5,TRBV9,ASSVATAGQGSNQPQH
TRBD2,TRBJ2-3,TRBV29-1,SVDLPGLVADTQY
TRBD2,TRBJ2-1,TRBV7-2,ASSLAPAGGQNEQF
.,TRBJ2-1,TRBV7-2,ASSLAGPPGDEQF
TRBD2,TRBJ2-3,TRBV20-1,SARRLADITDTQY
.,TRBJ1-1,TRBV27,ASSSPGANTEAF
.,TRBJ2-6,TRBV12-3/TRBV12-4,ASRRPASGANVLT
.,TRBJ2-5,TRBV20-1,SARPSDDFRETQY
.,TRBJ1-1,TRBV12-3/TRBV12-4,ASSVRGGRGTEAF
TRBD1,TRBJ1-1,TRBV12-3/TRBV12-4,ASSFLHTDVGQLNTEAF
.,TRBJ2-2,TRBV11-2,ASSNGVGATENTGELF
TRBD2,TRBJ2-7,TRBV28,ASSLRGGVDYEQY
.,TRBJ2-5,TRBV6-6,ASSSSGTLQETQY
.,TRBJ1-1,TRBV9,ASSSNTGARKPEAF
TRBD1,TRBJ2-3,TRBV4-3,ASSHRGQGVADTQY
.,TRBJ1-2,TRBV6-1,ASSSNEYGYT
.,TRBJ1-5,TRBV6-2/TRBV6-3,ASRGGLGNQPQH
.,TRBJ1-1,TRBV27,ASSLRDARTEAF
.,TRBJ2-3,TRBV28,ASSLKGAVPIYTQY
.,TRBJ2-7,TRBV6-5,ASSRDSGGPTYEQY
.,TRBJ1-1,TRBV7-2,ASSFGRAPEAF
.,TRBJ1-5,TRBV20-1,SARDESQPQH
.,TRBJ1-2,TRBV12-3/TRBV12-4,ASSQGSFDYGYT
.,TRBJ2-1,TRBV4-3,ASSQETEISYNEQF
.,TRBJ1-1,TRBV7-9,ASSPPRHTNTEAF
.,TRBJ1-4,TRBV18,ASSPAATNEKLF
TRBD2,TRBJ2-7,TRBV7-4,ASSFSGRAYEQY
.,TRBJ1-4,TRBV7-2,ASSLQGILNEKLF
TRBD1,TRBJ1-4,TRBV7-9,ASSLGAFTGQGARSEKLF
.,TRBJ1-6,TRBV11-2,ASASWDSYNSPLH
.,TRBJ2-1,TRBV27,ASSPPGQRTYNEQI
.,TRBJ2-1,TRBV11-2,ASSPSGQINEQF
.,TRBJ2-3,TRBV24-1,ATSDLEGYADTQY
.,TRBJ1-2,TRBV20-1,SARLGGYT